Below are 22 T cell receptor beta chains sequenced from a single sample in a study of cytomegalovirus exposure and HLA in healthy donors (dated by TCRdb to the late 2010s). Receptor libraries were prepared by the immunoSEQ multiplex PCR assay. The multiplex PCR relied on a mix of 60 forward primers for TCR Vbeta segments and 13 reverse primers for TCR Jbeta segments. TCRdb took this table from immuneACCESS and kept in-frame rearrangements with V and J called. Such tables lack part of the clones; where checked against another copy, unresolved V genes explain under half of the gap, and the rest is unexplained. The sample table contains 95,000 to 100,000 clones; only one count was recorded for about 80% of them. The ten most abundant clones make up about 2% of the sample. The specimen sequenced was PBMCs. The receptors come from a man in his forties in good health and CMV-seronegative.

V is TRBV9 and J is TRBJ2-1; 10 bases are shared with TRBD2. The junction had 5 bases not matched to a gene; V was cut back by 3 bases and J by 5 bases. There are 15 residues in the CDR3. Germline V CDR1 and CDR2: SGDLS, YYNGEE. In DNA, the CDR3 is TGTGCCAGCAGCGCCGGACTAGCGGCCAACAATGAGCAGTTCTTC. Its protein is CASSAGLAANNEQFF.

The V and J genes are TRBV4-3 and TRBJ2-5; 7 bases match TRBD2. CDR1 and CDR2 from the germline V gene are LGHNA and YSLEER. With V trimmed by 1 base and J by 4 bases, 12 bases remained unmatched. This CDR3 is 17 amino acids long. The CDR3 bases are TGCGCCAGCAGCCAAGGGGGGGGAGCGGCCCGACGAGAGACCCAGTACTTC. This gives the protein CASSQGGGAARRETQYF.

The chain has TRBV29-1 and TRBJ1-1; D not resolved. The CDR3 is 14 residues long. The ends were cut back, 6 bases at V and 0 bases at J, with 14 bases in the middle. Germline assignment: CDR1 SQVTM and CDR2 ANQGSEA. The CDR3 DNA reads TGCAGCGTAGGCAGGAAATACATGAACACTGAAGCTTTCTTT. It codes for CSVGRKYMNTEAFF.

V gene TRBV6-6 combines with J gene TRBJ2-1, with TRBD2 as a possible D gene (6 bases). This CDR3 is 15 amino acids long. Trimming took 3 bases from V and 3 from J, leaving 12 bases between them. Germline CDR1 MNHNY, CDR2 SVGAGI (reference sequence). Here the CDR3 DNA reads TGTGCCAGCAGTTATCGAGCGGGCGACTACAATGAGCAGTTCTTC. This codes for CASSYRAGDYNEQFF.

The chain couples TRBV11-2 to TRBJ1-1; D remains unclear. The CDR3 spans 14 residues. The germline V gene encodes CDR1 SGHAT and CDR2 FQNNGV. The V gene lost 5 bases and the J gene lost 1 base, with 11 bases spanning the gap. The CDR3: CASSPPRQNTEAFF. For the CDR3, the DNA is TGTGCCAGCAGCCCACCGCGGCAGAACACTGAAGCTTTCTTT.

The chain is built from TRBV9 and TRBJ2-3, with 11 bases identical to TRBD2. Germline assignment: CDR1 SGDLS and CDR2 YYNGEE. The V segment lost 0 bases and the J segment 3 bases; nucleotides outside the gene matches: 6. CDR3 size: 17 residues. CDR3 loop: CASSVVQLAGVTDTQYF. The CDR3 bases are TGTGCCAGCAGCGTAGTTCAACTAGCGGGAGTTACAGATACGCAGTATTTT.

Only one count was recorded for this clone. In DNA, the CDR3 is TGCAGCGTGAGGAATAGCAATCAGCCCCAGCATTTT. Translation: CSVRNSNQPQHF. The genes are TRBV29-1 and TRBJ1-5; unclear D gene. The germline V and J ends were trimmed by 6 bases and 0 bases, with 6 bases remaining between them. CDR3 length equals 12 residues. Germline values: CDR1 SQVTM, CDR2 ANQGSEA.

The V call is TRBV19, the J call TRBJ1-3; 8 positions match TRBD1. Germline CDR1 and CDR2: LNHDA and SQIVND (reference sequence). The CDR3 spans 17 residues. Unmatched junction bases numbered 7, after V lost 3 bases and J lost 0 bases. CDR3 nucleotide sequence: TGTGCCAGTAGTATCCTGGACAGGGCGACCTCTGGAAACACCATATATTTT. Its translation is CASSILDRATSGNTIYF.

A single count supports this clone. The chain links TRBV7-9 to TRBJ1-2; D is ambiguous. CDR1 SEHNR and CDR2 FQNEAQ come from the germline V gene (reference sequence). With 0 bases removed from V and 8 bases from J, the gap between germline ends came to 13 bases. The CDR3 has 14 amino acids. In nucleotides, the CDR3 is TGTGCCAGCAGCTTAGCGGACCCAGCGGGGGGCTACACCTTC. It yields the protein CASSLADPAGGYTF.

The V call is TRBV7-3, the J call TRBJ2-3, with D maybe TRBD1 (6 bases). This CDR3 comprises 13 residues. The V and J ends lost 4 bases and 4 bases respectively, with 9 bases between them. Germline loops: CDR1 SGHTA, CDR2 FQGTGA. The CDR3 loop reads CASSSSGADTQYF. CDR3 bases: TGTGCCAGCAGCTCCTCAGGGGCAGATACGCAGTATTTT.

This rearrangement joins TRBV7-9 to TRBJ2-7; possible D gene TRBD1, 6 bases. The CDR3 sequence is 15 residues long. Germline loops: CDR1 SEHNR, CDR2 FQNEAQ (reference sequence). V shed 5 bases and J shed 2 bases, with 16 bases lying between them. The CDR3 nucleotides are TGTGCCAGCAGCCTTGAGGGGGTGGGCGCCTACGAGCAGTACTTC. It specifies CASSLEGVGAYEQYF.

The CDR3 sequence is CASSIRGLAGSYNEQFF. The CDR3 DNA reads as TGTGCCAGTAGTATTAGAGGACTAGCGGGTTCCTACAATGAGCAGTTCTTC. This sequence joins TRBV19 and TRBJ2-1; 11 bases fit TRBD2. CDR3 length equals 17 residues. The trim removed 3 bases at V and 1 base at J, leaving 5 bases unmatched. Germline values: CDR1 LNHDA, CDR2 SQIVND (reference sequence). Filled out from reference TRBV19 and TRBJ2-1, the complete variable domain reads DGGITQSPKYLFRKEGQNVTLSCEQNLNHDAMYWYRQDPGQGLRLIYYSQIVNDFQKGDIAEGYSVSREKKESFPLTVTSAQKNPTAFYLCASSIRGLAGSYNEQFFGPGTRLTVL.

The V call is TRBV6-6, the J call TRBJ1-1; no definite D call. Germline assignment: CDR1 MNHNY and CDR2 SVGAGI (reference sequence). V was trimmed by 2 bases and J by 6 bases, leaving 10 bases between them. The CDR3 covers 13 residues. This CDR3 reads CASSYGTVSEAFF. The CDR3, as DNA: TGTGCCAGCAGTTACGGAACAGTATCTGAAGCTTTCTTT.

The chain couples TRBV7-6 to TRBJ2-6; the D gene is possibly TRBD2 (6 bases). Deletions cut 1 base from V and 0 bases from J, with 13 bases between. Germline CDR1 is SGHVS and CDR2 is FNYEAQ. This CDR3 has 18 amino acids. The CDR3 region has the DNA TGTGCCAGCAGCTTAGGCTACGGGGGTGGCTCTGGGGCCAACGTCCTGACTTTC. Protein: CASSLGYGGGSGANVLTF.

V usage is TRBV6-5 and J usage is TRBJ2-3; no clear D gene. This CDR3 region has 14 residues. With 6 bases removed from V and 4 bases from J, the gap between germline ends came to 14 bases. Per germline, CDR1 MNHEY and CDR2 SVGAGI. The CDR3 reads CASRRFVQADTQYF. CDR3 in DNA: TGTGCCAGCAGAAGGTTCGTGCAGGCAGATACGCAGTATTTT.

The chain joins TRBV11-1 to TRBJ2-6; D is possibly TRBD2 (5 bases). There are 16 residues in the CDR3. The ends were cut back, 2 bases at V and 5 bases at J, with 13 bases in the middle. CDR1 and CDR2 from the germline V gene are SGHAT and FQDESV (reference sequence). Written as DNA, the CDR3 is TGTGCCAGCAGCTTATCCCACTCGGACTGGGCCAACGTCCTGACTTTC. Translated, it gives CASSLSHSDWANVLTF.

CDR3 region: CASSQGQGGGQDTQYF. Written as DNA, the CDR3 is TGCGCCAGCAGCCAAGGTCAAGGGGGGGGGCAAGATACGCAGTATTTT. The V call is TRBV4-3, the J call TRBJ2-3, with D possibly being TRBD2 (7 bases). The CDR3 has 16 amino acids. V was shortened by 1 base and J by 5 bases, with 16 bases between the two germline ends. Germline CDR1 LGHNA, CDR2 YSLEER.

The V and J genes are TRBV6-1 and TRBJ1-5, with D maybe TRBD1 (5 bases). Looked up from germline, CDR1 is MNHNS and CDR2 is SASEGT. The CDR3 runs to 16 residues. V lost 3 bases, J lost 4 bases, and 16 bases lay in between. As DNA, the CDR3 is TGTGCCAGCAGTGAGGTGGGGGGAGGATGGAATCAGCCCCAGCATTTT. This gives the protein CASSEVGGGWNQPQHF.

V gene TRBV18 combines with J gene TRBJ1-2, with 12 bases aligning to TRBD1. The germline CDR1 and CDR2 sequences are KGHSH and LQKENI. With 3 bases clipped from V and 0 bases from J, the junction kept 8 bases outside the gene matches. The CDR3 runs 18 residues. The CDR3 spells CASSPGTGGETSNYGYTF. CDR3 DNA: TGTGCCAGCTCACCTGGGACAGGGGGCGAAACGTCTAACTATGGCTACACCTTC. Full variable domain (rest looked up from reference TRBV18 and TRBJ1-2): NAGVMQNPRHLVRRRGQEARLRCSPMKGHSHVYWYRQLPEEGLKFMVYLQKENIIDESGMPKERFSAEFPKEGPSILRIQQVVRGDSAAYFCASSPGTGGETSNYGYTFGSGTRLTVV.

The chain couples TRBV6-5 to TRBJ1-2; D is unclear. From germline, CDR1 is MNHEY and CDR2 SVGAGI. The CDR3 is 14 amino acids. Trimming took 4 bases from V and 3 from J, leaving 12 bases between them. The chain's CDR3 is CASSSRGGDYGYTF. The DNA of the CDR3 is TGTGCCAGCAGTTCTCGTGGTGGAGACTATGGCTACACCTTC.

The chain uses TRBV18 and TRBJ2-5; D uncertain. CDR1 is KGHSH, CDR2 LQKENI, per germline. Trimming removed 3 bases at V and 11 bases at J, with 16 bases between. The CDR3 runs 13 residues. The CDR3 region is CASSPETYRSQYF. DNA for the CDR3: TGTGCCAGCTCACCCGAGACATACAGATCTCAGTACTTC.

The CDR3 nucleotides read TGTGCCAGCTCACCGACCCGGGACAGGGGGCCCTACGAGCAGTACTTC. Protein sequence: CASSPTRDRGPYEQYF. The chain employs TRBV18 and TRBJ2-7; TRBD1 matches 12 bases. CDR1 KGHSH and CDR2 LQKENI come from the germline V gene. The CDR3 length is 16 residues. V lost 3 bases to trimming and J lost 2 bases; unmatched junction nucleotides: 5.